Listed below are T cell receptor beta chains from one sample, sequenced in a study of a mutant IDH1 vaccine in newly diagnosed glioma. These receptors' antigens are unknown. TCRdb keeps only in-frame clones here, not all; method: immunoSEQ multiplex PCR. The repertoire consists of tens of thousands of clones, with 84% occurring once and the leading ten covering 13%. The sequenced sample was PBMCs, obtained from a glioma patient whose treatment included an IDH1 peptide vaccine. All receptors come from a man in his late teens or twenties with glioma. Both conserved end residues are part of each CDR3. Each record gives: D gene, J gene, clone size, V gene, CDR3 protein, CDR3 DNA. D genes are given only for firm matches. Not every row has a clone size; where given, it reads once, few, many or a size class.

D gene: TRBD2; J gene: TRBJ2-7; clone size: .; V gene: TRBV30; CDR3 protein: CAWSVAFWEGTSSGPVYEQYF; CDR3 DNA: TGTGCCTGGAGTGTAGCATTTTGGGAAGGGACTTCTAGCGGGCCGGTCTACGAGCAGTACTTC
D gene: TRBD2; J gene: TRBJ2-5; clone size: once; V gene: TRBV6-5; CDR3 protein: CASTRTSGGAETQYF; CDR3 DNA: TGTGCCAGCACCCGGACTAGCGGGGGGGCAGAGACCCAGTACTTC
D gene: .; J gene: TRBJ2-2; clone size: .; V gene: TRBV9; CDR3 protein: CASSPAGPNTGELFF; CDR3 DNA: TGTGCCAGCAGCCCCGCAGGGCCGAACACCGGGGAGCTGTTTTTT
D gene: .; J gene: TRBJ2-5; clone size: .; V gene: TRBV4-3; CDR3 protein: CASSQGQKETQYF; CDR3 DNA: TGCGCCAGCAGCCAAGGACAGAAAGAGACCCAGTACTTC
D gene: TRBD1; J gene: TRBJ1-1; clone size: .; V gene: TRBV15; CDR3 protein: CATSREPQGVRMNTEAFF; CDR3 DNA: TGTGCCACCAGCAGAGAGCCCCAGGGGGTGAGGATGAACACTGAAGCTTTCTTT
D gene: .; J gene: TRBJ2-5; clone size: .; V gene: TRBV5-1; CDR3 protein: CASSLALTGTVETQYF; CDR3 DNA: TGCGCCAGCAGCTTGGCTTTAACGGGGACGGTAGAGACCCAGTACTTC
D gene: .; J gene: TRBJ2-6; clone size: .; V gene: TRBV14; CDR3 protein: CASSQGLSSGANVLTF; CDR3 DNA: TGTGCCAGCAGCCAAGGGCTCAGCTCTGGGGCCAACGTCCTGACTTTC
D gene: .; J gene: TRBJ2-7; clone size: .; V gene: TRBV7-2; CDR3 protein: CASSLVVDEQYF; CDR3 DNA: TGTGCCAGCAGCTTAGTGGTGGACGAGCAGTACTTC
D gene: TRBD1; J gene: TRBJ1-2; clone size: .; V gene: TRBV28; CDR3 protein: CASTKDRGRSGYTF; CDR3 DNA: TGTGCCAGCACTAAAGACAGGGGGAGAAGTGGCTACACCTTC
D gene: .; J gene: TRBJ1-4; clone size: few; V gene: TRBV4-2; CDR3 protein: CASSQDLGIANEKLFF; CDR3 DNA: TGTGCCAGCAGCCAAGATCTCGGAATCGCTAATGAAAAACTGTTTTTT
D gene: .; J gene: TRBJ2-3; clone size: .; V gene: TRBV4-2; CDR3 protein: CASSQDRSRTDTQYF; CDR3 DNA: TGTGCCAGCAGCCAAGACCGGTCGCGCACAGATACGCAGTATTTT
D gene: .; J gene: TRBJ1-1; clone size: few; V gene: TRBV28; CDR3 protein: CASSLSARYAEAFF; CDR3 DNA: TGTGCCAGCAGTTTGTCAGCCCGTTACGCTGAAGCTTTCTTT
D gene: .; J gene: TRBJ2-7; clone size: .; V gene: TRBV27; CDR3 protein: CASSLSAQGSSYEQYF; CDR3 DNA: TGTGCCAGCAGTTTATCTGCTCAGGGAAGCTCCTACGAGCAGTACTTC
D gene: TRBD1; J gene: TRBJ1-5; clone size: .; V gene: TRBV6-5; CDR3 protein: CASSDTGGEHQPQHF; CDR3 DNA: TGTGCCAGCAGCGATACAGGGGGTGAGCATCAGCCCCAGCATTTT
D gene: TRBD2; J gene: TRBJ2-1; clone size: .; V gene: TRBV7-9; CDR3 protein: CASSPGGGANEQFF; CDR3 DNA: TGTGCCAGCAGCCCGGGCGGGGGGGCCAATGAGCAGTTCTTC
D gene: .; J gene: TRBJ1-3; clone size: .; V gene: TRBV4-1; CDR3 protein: CASSQDEGASRNTIYF; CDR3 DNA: TGCGCCAGCAGCCAAGATGAAGGGGCCTCTCGAAACACCATATATTTT
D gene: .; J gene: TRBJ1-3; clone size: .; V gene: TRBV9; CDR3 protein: CASGGGTAGNTIYF; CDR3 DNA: TGTGCCAGTGGGGGGGGAACCGCAGGAAACACCATATATTTT
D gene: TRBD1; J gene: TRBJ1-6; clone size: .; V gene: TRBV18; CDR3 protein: CASSPSGQVNSPLHF; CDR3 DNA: TGTGCCAGCTCACCGTCGGGACAGGTCAATTCACCCCTCCACTTT
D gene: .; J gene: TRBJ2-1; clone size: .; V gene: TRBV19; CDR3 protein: CASSSVDYNNEQFF; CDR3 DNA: TGTGCCAGCTCGAGTGTGGACTACAACAATGAGCAGTTCTTC
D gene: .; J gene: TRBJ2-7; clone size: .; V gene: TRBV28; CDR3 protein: CASSLGDNHYEQYF; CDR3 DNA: TGTGCCAGCAGTTTAGGGGACAACCACTACGAGCAGTACTTC
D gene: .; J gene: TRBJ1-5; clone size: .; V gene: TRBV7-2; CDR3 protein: CASSLQGGYSNQPQHF; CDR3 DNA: TGTGCCAGCAGCCTGCAAGGAGGTTATAGCAATCAGCCCCAGCATTTT
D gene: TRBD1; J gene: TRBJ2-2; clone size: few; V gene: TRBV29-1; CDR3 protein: CSVRTGTTGELFF; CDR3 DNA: TGCAGCGTTCGGACAGGGACCACCGGGGAGCTGTTTTTT
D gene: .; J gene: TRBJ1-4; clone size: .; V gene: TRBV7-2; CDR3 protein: CASSAGTVEKLFF; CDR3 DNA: TGTGCCAGCAGCGCCGGGACTGTCGAAAAACTGTTTTTT
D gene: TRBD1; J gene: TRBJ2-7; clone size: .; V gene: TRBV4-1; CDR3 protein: CASSQDLYGTASYEQYF; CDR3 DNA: TGCGCCAGCAGCCAAGATCTTTATGGGACAGCGTCCTACGAGCAGTACTTC
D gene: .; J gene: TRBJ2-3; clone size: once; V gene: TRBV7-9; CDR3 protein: CASSSQGPDTQYF; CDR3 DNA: TGTGCCAGCAGCTCACAGGGCCCAGATACGCAGTATTTT
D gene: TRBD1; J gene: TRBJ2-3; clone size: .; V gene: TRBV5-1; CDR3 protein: CASSLALTGGSSTDTQYF; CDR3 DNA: TGCGCCAGCAGCTTGGCATTGACAGGGGGGTCTAGCACAGATACGCAGTATTTT
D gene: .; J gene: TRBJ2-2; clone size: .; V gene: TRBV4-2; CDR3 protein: CASSVFSQGNSGELFF; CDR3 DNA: TGTGCCAGCAGCGTTTTCTCTCAGGGAAATTCCGGGGAGCTGTTTTTT
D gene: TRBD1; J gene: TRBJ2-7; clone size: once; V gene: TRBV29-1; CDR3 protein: CSVEERPGTGVGRQYF; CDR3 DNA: TGCAGCGTTGAAGAAAGACCCGGGACAGGGGTAGGTAGGCAGTACTTC
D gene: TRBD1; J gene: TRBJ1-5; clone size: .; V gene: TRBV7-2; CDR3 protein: CASSRGTGVDQPQHF; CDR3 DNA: TGTGCCAGCAGCCGCGGGACAGGGGTCGATCAGCCCCAGCATTTT
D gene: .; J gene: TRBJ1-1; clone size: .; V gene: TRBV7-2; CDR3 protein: CASSSLWGGQSLMNTEAFF; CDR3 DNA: TGTGCCAGCAGCTCTCTTTGGGGGGGGCAGTCGTTAATGAACACTGAAGCTTTCTTT
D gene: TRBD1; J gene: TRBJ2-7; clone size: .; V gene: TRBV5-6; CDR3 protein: CASSLPTGGRNEQYF; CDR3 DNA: TGTGCCAGCAGTTTACCGACAGGGGGTAGAAACGAGCAGTACTTC
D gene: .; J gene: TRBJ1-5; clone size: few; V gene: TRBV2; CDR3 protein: CASLDTAGNQPQHF; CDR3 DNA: TGTGCCAGCCTCGATACGGCGGGCAATCAGCCCCAGCATTTT
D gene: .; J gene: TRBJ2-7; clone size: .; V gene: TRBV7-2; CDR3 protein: CASSLAKQGYEQYF; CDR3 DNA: TGTGCCAGCAGCTTAGCGAAGCAGGGATACGAGCAGTACTTC
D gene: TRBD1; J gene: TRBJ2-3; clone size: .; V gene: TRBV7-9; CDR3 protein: CASSSPGQGDTQYF; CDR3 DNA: TGTGCCAGCAGCTCACCCGGACAGGGAGATACGCAGTATTTT
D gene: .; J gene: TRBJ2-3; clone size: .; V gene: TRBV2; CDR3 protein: CASSEPHTQYF; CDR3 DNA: TGTGCCAGCAGTGAACCCCATACGCAGTATTTT
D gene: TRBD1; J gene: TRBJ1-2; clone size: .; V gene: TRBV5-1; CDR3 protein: CASSDLGQGYGYTF; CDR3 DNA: TGCGCCAGCAGCGATCTTGGACAGGGATATGGCTACACCTTC
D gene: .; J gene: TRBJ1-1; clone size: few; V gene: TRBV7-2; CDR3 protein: CASSFLSEAFF; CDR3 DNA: TGTGCCAGCAGCTTTTTGTCTGAAGCTTTCTTT
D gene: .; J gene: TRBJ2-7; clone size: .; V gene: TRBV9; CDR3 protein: CASSVLPVSDEQYF; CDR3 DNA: TGTGCCAGCAGCGTATTGCCCGTCTCGGACGAGCAGTACTTC
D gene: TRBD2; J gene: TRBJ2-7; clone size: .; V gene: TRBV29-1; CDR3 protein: CSVKGTSGVGYEQYF; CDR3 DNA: TGCAGCGTCAAGGGGACTAGCGGGGTCGGATACGAGCAGTACTTC
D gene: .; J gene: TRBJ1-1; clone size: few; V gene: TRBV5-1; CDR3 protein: CASSLDTGMNTEAFF; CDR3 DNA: TGCGCCAGCAGCTTGGATACAGGGATGAACACTGAAGCTTTCTTT
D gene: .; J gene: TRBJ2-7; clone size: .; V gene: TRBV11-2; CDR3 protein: CASSLGRGGPYSYEQYF; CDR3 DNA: TGTGCCAGCAGCTTAGGGCGAGGCGGACCTTACTCCTACGAGCAGTACTTC
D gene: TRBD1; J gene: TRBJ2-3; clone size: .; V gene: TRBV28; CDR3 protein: CASRLRGPSTDTQYF; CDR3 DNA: TGTGCCAGCAGACTCAGGGGGCCTAGCACAGATACGCAGTATTTT
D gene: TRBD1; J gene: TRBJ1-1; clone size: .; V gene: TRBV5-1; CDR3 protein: CASSLDDRDLVNTEAFF; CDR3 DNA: TGCGCCAGCAGCTTGGACGACAGGGACCTGGTGAACACTGAAGCTTTCTTT
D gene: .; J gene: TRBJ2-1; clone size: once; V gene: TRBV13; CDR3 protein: CASSEGGQRSYNEQFF; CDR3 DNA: TGTGCCAGCAGCGAGGGGGGCCAGCGTTCCTACAATGAGCAGTTCTTC
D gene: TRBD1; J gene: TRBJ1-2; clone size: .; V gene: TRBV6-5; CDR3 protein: CASSFRGQGYGYTF; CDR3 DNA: TGTGCCAGCAGTTTTAGGGGACAGGGCTATGGCTACACCTTC
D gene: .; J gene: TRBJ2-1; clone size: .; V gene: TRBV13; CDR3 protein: CASSSFLGVGGGEQFF; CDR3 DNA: TGTGCCAGCAGCTCCTTCTTGGGCGTTGGTGGTGGTGAGCAGTTCTTC
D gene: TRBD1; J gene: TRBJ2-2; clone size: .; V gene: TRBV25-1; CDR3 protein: CASSRGQGSHTGELFF; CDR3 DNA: TGTGCCAGCAGCCGGGGACAGGGGAGCCACACCGGGGAGCTGTTTTTT
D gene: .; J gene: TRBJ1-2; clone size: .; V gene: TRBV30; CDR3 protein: CAWSVTGTPRNGRSYTF; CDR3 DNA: TGTGCCTGGAGCGTAACTGGGACACCTCGAAACGGAAGGAGCTACACCTTC
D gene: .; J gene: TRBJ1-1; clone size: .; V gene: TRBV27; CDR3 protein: CASRFLGGNTEAFF; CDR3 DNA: TGTGCCAGCAGGTTCCTAGGGGGTAACACTGAAGCTTTCTTT
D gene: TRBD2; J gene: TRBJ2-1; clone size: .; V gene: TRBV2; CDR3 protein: CASSEVGLAGGSDEQFF; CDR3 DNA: TGTGCCAGCAGTGAAGTGGGACTAGCGGGGGGTTCGGATGAGCAGTTCTTC
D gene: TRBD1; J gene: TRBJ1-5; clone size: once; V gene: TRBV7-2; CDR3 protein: CASSLAGTELYQPQHF; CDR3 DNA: TGTGCCAGCAGCTTAGCCGGGACAGAGCTATATCAGCCCCAGCATTTT
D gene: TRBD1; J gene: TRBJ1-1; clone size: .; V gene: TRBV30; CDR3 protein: CAWSVGGRRYTEAFF; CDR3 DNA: TGTGCCTGGAGTGTAGGGGGCAGACGGTACACTGAAGCTTTCTTT
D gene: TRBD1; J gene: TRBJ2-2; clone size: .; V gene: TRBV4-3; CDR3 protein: CASSRGTGVMTGELFF; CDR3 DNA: TGCGCCAGCAGCCGAGGGACAGGGGTTATGACCGGGGAGCTGTTTTTT
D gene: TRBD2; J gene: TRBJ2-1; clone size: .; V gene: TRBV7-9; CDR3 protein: CASSLGGRGSYNEQFF; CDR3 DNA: TGTGCCAGCAGCTTGGGCGGGAGGGGGTCCTACAATGAGCAGTTCTTC
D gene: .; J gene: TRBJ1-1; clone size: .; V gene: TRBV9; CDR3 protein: CASSVVGVGTEAFF; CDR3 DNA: TGTGCCAGCAGCGTAGTAGGGGTGGGGACTGAAGCTTTCTTT
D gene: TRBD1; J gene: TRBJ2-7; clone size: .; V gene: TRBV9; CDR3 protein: CASSVATGQGATYEQYF; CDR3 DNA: TGTGCCAGCAGCGTAGCTACAGGACAGGGGGCAACCTACGAGCAGTACTTC
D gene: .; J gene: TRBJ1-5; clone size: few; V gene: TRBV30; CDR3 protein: CAWSVRGAQPQHF; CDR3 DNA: TGTGCCTGGAGTGTTAGGGGGGCTCAGCCCCAGCATTTT
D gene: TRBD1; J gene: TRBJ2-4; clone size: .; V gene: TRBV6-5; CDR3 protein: CASSYSFGQVQNIQYF; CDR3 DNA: TGTGCCAGCAGTTACTCATTCGGACAGGTCCAAAACATTCAGTACTTC
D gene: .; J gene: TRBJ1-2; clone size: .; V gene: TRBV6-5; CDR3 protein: CASSYSTAALRYGYTF; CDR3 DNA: TGTGCCAGCAGTTACTCGACGGCAGCTCTTCGCTATGGCTACACCTTC
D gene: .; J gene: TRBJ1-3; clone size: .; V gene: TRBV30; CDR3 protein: CAWRRGFSGNTIYF; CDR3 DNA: TGTGCCTGGAGGCGGGGATTCTCTGGAAACACCATATATTTT